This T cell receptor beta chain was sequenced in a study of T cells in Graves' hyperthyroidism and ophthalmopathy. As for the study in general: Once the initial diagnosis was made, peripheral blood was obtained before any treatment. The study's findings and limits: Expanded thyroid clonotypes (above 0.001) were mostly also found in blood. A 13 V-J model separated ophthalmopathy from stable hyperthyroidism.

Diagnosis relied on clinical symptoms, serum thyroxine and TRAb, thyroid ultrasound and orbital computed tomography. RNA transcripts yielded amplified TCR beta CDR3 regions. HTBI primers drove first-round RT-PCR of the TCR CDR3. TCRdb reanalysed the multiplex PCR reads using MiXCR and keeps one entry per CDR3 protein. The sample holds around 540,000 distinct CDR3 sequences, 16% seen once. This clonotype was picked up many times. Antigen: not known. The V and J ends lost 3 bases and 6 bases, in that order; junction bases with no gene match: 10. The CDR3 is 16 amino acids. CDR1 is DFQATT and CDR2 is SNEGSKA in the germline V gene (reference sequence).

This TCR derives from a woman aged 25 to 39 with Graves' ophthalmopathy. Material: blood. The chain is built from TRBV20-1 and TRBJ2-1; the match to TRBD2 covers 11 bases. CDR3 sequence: CSASNFLAGGGNEQFF. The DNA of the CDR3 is TGCAGTGCTAGTAATTTTTTAGCGGGGGGGGGCAATGAGCAGTTCTTC.